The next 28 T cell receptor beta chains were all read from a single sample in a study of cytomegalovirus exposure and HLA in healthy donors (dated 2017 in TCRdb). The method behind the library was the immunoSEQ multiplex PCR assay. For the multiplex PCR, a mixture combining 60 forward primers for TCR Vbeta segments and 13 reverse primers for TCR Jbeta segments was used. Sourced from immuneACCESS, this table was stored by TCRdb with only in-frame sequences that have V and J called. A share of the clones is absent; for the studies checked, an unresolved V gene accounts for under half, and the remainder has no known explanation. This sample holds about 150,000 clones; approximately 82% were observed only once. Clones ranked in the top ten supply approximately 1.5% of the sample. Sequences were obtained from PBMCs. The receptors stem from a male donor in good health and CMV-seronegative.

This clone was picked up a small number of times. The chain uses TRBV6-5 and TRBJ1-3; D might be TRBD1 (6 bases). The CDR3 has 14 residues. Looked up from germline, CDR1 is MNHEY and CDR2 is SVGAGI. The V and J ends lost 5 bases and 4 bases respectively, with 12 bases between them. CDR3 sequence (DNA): TGTGCCAGCAGTAATAGGGGGATCGGAAACACCATATATTTT. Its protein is CASSNRGIGNTIYF.

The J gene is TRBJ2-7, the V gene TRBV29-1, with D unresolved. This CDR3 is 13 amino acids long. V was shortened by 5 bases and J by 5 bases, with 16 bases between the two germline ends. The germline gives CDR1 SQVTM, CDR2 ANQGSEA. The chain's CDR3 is CSVKRSTTNEQYF. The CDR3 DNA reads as TGCAGCGTTAAGCGCTCGACGACCAACGAGCAGTACTTC.

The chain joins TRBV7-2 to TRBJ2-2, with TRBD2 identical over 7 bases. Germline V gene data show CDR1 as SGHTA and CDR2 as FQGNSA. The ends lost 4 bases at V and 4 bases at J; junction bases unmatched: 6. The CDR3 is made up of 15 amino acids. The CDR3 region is CASSSAGVTTGELFF. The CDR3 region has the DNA TGTGCCAGCAGCTCCGCGGGGGTTACCACCGGGGAGCTGTTTTTT.

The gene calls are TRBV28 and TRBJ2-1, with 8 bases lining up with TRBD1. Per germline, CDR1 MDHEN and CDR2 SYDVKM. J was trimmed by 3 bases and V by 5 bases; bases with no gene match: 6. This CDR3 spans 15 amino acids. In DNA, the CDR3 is TGTGCCAGCAGTCCAGACAGGGGAGTCTACAATGAGCAGTTCTTC. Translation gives CASSPDRGVYNEQFF. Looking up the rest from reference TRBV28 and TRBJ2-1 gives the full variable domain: DVKVTQSSRYLVKRTGEKVFLECVQDMDHENMFWYRQDPGLGLRLIYFSYDVKMKEKGDIPEGYSVSREKKERFSLILESASTNQTSMYLCASSPDRGVYNEQFFGPGTRLTVL.

The CDR3 bases are TGTGCCAGCAGCAACAGAGGGACTAGCGGAACATATTACAATGAGCAGTTCTTC. This translates into CASSNRGTSGTYYNEQFF. This chain joins TRBV5-4 and TRBJ2-1; 11 nucleotides match TRBD2. V shed 4 bases, J shed 4 bases, and the junction held 13 bases outside the gene matches. The germline V gene encodes CDR1 SGHNT and CDR2 YYREEE (reference sequence). This CDR3 is built from 18 residues.

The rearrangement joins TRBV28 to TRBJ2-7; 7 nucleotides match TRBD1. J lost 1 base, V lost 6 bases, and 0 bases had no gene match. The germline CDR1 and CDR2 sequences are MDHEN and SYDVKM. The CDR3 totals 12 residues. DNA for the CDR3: TGTGCCAGCAGGGGACAGTCCTACGAGCAGTACTTC. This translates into CASRGQSYEQYF.

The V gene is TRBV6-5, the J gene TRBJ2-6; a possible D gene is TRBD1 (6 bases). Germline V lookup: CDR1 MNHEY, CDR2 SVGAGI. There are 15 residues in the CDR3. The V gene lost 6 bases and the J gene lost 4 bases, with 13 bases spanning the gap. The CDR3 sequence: CASRGASSGANVLTF. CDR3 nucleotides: TGTGCCAGCAGGGGGGCTTCGTCCGGGGCCAACGTCCTGACTTTC.

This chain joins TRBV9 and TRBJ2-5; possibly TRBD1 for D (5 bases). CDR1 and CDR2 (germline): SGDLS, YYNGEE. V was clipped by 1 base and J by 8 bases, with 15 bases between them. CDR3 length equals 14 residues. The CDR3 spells CASSVSTDGHTQYF. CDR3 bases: TGTGCCAGCAGCGTATCAACGGACGGACATACCCAGTACTTC.

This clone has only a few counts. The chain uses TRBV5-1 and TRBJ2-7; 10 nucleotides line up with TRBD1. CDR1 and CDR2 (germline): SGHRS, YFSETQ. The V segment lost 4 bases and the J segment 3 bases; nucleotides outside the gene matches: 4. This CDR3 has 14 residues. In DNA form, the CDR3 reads TGCGCCAGCAGCCCCTGGACAGGGGGCTACGAGCAGTACTTC. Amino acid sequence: CASSPWTGGYEQYF. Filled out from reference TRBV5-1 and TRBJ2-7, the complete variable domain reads KAGVTQTPRYLIKTRGQQVTLSCSPISGHRSVSWYQQTPGQGLQFLFEYFSETQRNKGNFPGRFSGRQFSNSRSEMNVSTLELGDSALYLCASSPWTGGYEQYFGPGTRLTVT.

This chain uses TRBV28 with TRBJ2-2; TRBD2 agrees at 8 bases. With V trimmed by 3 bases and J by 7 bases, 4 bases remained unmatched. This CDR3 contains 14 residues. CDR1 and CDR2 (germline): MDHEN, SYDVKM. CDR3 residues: CASSLALAVGELFF. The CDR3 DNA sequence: TGTGCCAGCAGTTTGGCACTAGCGGTCGGGGAGCTGTTTTTT.

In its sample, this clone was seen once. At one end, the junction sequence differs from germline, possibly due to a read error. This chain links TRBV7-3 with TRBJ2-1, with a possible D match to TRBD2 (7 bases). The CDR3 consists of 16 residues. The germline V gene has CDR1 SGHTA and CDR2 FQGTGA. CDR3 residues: CSSSSEWGGGSSEQFF. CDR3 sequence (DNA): TGTTCCAGCAGCTCAGAATGGGGGGGCGGTTCCAGTGAGCAGTTCTTC.

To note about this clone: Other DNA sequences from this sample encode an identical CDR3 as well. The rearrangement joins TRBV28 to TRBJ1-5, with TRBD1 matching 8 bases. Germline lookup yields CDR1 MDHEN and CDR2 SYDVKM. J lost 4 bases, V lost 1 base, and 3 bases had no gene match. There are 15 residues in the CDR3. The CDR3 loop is CASSLSGGGNQPQHF. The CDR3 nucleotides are TGTGCCAGCAGTTTATCAGGGGGCGGAAATCAGCCCCAGCATTTT.

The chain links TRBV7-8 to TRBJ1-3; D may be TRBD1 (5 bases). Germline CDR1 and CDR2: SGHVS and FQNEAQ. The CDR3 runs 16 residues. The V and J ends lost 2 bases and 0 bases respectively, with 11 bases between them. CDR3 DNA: TGTGCCAGCAGCTTAACAGGCGACCCCTCTGGAAACACCATATATTTT. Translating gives CASSLTGDPSGNTIYF.

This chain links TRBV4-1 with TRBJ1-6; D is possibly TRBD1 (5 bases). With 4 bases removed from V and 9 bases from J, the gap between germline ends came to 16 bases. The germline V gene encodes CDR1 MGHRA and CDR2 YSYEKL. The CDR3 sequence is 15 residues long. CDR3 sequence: CASSRAERGSSPLHF. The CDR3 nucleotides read TGCGCCAGCAGCCGAGCAGAAAGGGGTAGTTCACCCCTCCACTTT.

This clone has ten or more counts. CDR3: CASTRQGVEYGYTF. In DNA form, the CDR3 reads TGTGCCAGCACCCGTCAGGGGGTTGAGTATGGCTACACCTTC. V is TRBV6-5 and J is TRBJ1-2, with 7 positions matching TRBD1. CDR1 is MNHEY, CDR2 SVGAGI, per germline. CDR3 length: 14 residues. J lost 5 bases, V lost 7 bases, and 10 bases had no gene match.

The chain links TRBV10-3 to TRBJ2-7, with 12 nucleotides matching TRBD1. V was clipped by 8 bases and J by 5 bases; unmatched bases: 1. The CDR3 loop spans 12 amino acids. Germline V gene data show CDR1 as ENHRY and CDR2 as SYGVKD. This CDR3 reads CAIGTGGHEQYF. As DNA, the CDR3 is TGTGCCATCGGGACAGGGGGCCACGAGCAGTACTTC.

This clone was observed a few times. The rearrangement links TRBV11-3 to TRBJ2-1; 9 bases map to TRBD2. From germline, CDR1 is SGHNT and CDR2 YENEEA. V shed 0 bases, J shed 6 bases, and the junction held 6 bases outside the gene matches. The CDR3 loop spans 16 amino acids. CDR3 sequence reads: CASSLEDSGSLNEQFF. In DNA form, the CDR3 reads TGTGCCAGCAGCTTAGAAGATAGCGGGAGTCTCAATGAGCAGTTCTTC.

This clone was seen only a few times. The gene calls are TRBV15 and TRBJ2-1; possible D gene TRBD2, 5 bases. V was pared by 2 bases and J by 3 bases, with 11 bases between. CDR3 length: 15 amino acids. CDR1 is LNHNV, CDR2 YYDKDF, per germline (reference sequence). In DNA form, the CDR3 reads TGTGCCACCAGCAGAATAGACCGGGACTACAATGAGCAGTTCTTC. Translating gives CATSRIDRDYNEQFF.

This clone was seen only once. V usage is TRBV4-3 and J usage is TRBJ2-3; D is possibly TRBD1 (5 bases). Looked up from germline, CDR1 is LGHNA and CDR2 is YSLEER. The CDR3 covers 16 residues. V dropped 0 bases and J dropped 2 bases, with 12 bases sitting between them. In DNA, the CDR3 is TGCGCCAGCAGCCAAGATCACCTGGGGCCCACAGATACGCAGTATTTT. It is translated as CASSQDHLGPTDTQYF.

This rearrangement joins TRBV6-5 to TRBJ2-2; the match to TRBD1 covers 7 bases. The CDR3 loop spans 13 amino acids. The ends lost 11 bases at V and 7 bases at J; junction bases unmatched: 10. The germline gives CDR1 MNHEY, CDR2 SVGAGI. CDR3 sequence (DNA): TGTGCCGTTCGGACAGGAATGAACGGGGAGCTGTTTTTT. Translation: CAVRTGMNGELFF.

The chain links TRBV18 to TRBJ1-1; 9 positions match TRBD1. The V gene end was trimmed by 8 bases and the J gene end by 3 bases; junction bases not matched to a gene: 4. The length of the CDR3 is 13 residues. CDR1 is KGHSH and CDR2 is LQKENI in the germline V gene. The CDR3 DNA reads TGTGCCAGCCGACAGGGGGAAGACACTGAAGCTTTCTTT. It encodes CASRQGEDTEAFF. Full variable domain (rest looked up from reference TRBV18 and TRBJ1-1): NAGVMQNPRHLVRRRGQEARLRCSPMKGHSHVYWYRQLPEEGLKFMVYLQKENIIDESGMPKERFSAEFPKEGPSILRIQQVVRGDSAAYFCASRQGEDTEAFFGQGTRLTVV.

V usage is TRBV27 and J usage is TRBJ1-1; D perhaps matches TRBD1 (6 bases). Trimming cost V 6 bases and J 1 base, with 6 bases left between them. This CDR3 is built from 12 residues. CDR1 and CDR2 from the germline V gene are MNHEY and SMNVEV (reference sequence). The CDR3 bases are TGTGCCAGCAGCAGGGGGAACACTGAAGCTTTCTTT. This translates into CASSRGNTEAFF.

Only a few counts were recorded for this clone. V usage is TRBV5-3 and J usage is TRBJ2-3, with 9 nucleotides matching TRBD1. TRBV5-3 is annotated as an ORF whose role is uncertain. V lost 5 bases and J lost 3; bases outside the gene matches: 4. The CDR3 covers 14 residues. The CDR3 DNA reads TGTGCCAGAAGGCGACAGGGGGGGACAGATACGCAGTATTTT. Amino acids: CARRRQGGTDTQYF.

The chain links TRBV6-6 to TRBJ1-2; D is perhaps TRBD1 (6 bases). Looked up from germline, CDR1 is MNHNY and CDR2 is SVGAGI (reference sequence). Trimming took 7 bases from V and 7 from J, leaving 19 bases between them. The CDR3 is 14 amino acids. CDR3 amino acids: CASKSSRGVSGYTF. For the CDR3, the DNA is TGTGCCAGCAAATCCTCCAGGGGCGTGAGTGGCTACACCTTC.

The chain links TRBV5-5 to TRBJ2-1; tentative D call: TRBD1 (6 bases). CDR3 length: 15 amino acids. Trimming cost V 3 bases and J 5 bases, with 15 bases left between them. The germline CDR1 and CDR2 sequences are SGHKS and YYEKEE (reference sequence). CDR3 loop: CASSSPTGLDNEQFF. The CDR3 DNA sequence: TGTGCCAGCAGCTCACCGACAGGTTTGGACAATGAGCAGTTCTTC.

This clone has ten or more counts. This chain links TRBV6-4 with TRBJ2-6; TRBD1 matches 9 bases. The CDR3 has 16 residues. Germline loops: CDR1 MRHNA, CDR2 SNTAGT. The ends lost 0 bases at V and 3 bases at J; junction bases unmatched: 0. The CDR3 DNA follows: TGTGCCAGCAGTGACTCGACAGGGGGTGGGGCCAACGTCCTGACTTTC. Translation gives CASSDSTGGGANVLTF.

CDR3 amino acids: CASSPRQRLSYNEQFF. The CDR3 coding sequence is TGTGCCAGTAGTCCCCGCCAGCGCCTCTCCTACAATGAGCAGTTCTTC. The chain carries TRBV19 and TRBJ2-1; no clear D. V gave up 5 bases and J gave up 0 bases, with 14 bases separating them. CDR3 length equals 16 residues. Germline lookup yields CDR1 LNHDA and CDR2 SQIVND (reference sequence). The full variable domain, in which reference TRBV19 and TRBJ2-1 provide the parts outside the CDR3, is DGGITQSPKYLFRKEGQNVTLSCEQNLNHDAMYWYRQDPGQGLRLIYYSQIVNDFQKGDIAEGYSVSREKKESFPLTVTSAQKNPTAFYLCASSPRQRLSYNEQFFGPGTRLTVL.

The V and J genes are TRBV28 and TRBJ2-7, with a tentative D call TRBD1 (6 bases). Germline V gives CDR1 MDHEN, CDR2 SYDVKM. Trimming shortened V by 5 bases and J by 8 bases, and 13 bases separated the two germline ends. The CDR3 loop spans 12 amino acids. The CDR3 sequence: CASSPPQGQQYF. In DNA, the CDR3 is TGTGCCAGCAGTCCACCACAGGGACAGCAGTACTTC.